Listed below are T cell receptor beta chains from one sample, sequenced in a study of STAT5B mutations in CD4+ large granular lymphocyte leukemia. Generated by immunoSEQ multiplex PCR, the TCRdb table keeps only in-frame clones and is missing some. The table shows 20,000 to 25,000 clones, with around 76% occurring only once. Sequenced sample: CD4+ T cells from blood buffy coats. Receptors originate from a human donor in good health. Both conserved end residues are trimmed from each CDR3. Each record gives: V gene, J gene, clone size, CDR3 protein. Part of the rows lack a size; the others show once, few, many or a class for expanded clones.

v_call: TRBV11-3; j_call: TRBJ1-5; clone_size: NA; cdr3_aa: ASSLDDRGRINQPQH
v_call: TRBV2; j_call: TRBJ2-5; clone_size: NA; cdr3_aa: ASSRTETQY
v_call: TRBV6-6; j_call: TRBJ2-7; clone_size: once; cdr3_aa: ASRGNSGSYEQY
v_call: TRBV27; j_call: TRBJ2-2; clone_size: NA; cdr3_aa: ASSLPNTGELF
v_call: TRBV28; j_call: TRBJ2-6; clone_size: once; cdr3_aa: ASSLFLAGGGANVLT
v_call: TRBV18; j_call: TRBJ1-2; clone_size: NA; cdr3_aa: ASSPSGQPYGYT
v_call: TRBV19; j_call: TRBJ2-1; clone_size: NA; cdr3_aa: ASSILLAGEQF
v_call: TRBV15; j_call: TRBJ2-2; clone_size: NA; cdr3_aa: ATSPLGLTGELF
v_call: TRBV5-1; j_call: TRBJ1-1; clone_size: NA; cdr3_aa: ASSLEWLGSTEAF
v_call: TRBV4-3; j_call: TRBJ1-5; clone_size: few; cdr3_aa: ASSQDFRDQPQH
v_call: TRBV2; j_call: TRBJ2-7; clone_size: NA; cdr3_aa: ASKLTPGQGAGEQY
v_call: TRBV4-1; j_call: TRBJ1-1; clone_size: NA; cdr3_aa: ASSKFGTGLEAF
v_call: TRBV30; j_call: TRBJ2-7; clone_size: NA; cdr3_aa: AWSAMGPKPEQY
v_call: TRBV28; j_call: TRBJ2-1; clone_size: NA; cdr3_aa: ASSSPAFTEQF
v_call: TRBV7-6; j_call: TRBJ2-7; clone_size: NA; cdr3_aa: ASSPRTGGGHEQY
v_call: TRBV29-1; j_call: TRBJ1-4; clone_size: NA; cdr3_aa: STRGADEKLF
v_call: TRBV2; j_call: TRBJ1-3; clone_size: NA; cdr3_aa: ASSGRDNAGNTIY
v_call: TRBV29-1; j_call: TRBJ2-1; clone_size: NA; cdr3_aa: SVEGGAGEGEQF
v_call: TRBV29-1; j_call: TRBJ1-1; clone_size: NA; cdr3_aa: SVGRDFNTEAF
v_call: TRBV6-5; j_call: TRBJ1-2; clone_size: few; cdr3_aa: ASSYSKGYGYT
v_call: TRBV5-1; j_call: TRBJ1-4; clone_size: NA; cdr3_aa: ASSLGSGREKLF
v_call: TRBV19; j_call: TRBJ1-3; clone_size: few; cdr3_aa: ASGQVGRGNTIY
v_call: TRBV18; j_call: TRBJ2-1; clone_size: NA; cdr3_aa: ASSPTGDEQF
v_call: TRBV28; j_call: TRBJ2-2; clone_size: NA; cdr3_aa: ASRVRAGQKGGELF
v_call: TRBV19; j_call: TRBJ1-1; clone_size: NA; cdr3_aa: ASRTPTPRFTEAF
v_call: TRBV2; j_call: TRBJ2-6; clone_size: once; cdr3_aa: ASRAHSGANVLT
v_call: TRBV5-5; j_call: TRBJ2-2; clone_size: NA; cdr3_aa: ASSARDGGELF
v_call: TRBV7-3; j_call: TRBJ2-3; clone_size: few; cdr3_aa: ASSLQGNTQY
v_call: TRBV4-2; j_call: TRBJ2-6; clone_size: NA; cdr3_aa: ASSQDQGMGANVLT